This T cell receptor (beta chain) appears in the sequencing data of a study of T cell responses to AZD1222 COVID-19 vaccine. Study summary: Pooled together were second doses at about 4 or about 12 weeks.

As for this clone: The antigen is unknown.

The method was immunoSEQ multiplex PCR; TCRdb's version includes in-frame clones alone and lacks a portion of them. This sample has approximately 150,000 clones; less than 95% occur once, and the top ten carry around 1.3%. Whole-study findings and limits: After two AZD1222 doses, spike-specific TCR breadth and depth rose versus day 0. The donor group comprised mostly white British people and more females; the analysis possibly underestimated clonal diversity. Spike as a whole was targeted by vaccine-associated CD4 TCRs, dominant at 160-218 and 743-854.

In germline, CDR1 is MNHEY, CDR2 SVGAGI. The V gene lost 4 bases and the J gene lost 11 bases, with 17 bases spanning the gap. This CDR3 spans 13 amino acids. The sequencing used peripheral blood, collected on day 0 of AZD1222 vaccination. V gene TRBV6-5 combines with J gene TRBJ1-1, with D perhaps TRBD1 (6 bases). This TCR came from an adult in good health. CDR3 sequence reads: CASSSPGVGWAFF. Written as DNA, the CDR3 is TGTGCCAGCAGTTCCCCAGGGGTTGGTTGGGCTTTCTTT.